Sequencing of this TCR beta chain was carried out in a study of long-term antiretroviral therapy in people with HIV. Study as a whole: The earliest specimens came about a decade ahead of the 2015 immediate-ART recommendation.

In regard to this clone: The antigen remains unidentified.

General study results and limits: Narrower CDR3 length ranges marked HIV repertoires relative to controls.

Assay version v3.0 of immunoSEQ was used, and it was run at survey level. Some clones are missing from TCRdb's copy, which holds only in-frame ones; the method was immunoSEQ multiplex PCR. Among 17,000 or so clones listed, 85% to 90% were seen once. The United States was where all participants with HIV were treated. The germline V gene encodes CDR1 SQVTM and CDR2 ANQGSEA. The CDR3 extends over 16 amino acids. V lost 1 base, J lost 1 base, and 9 bases stayed unmatched. The receptor's source is a man between 45 and 60 years old with HIV. The chain links TRBV29-1 to TRBJ2-5; TRBD1 matches 7 bases. The sample was unsorted PBMCs, taken 4.2 years after starting antiretroviral therapy. Written as DNA, the CDR3 is TGCAGCGTTGAAGCCCTACCGGACAGGCTCCAAGAGACCCAGTACTTC. Protein sequence: CSVEALPDRLQETQYF.